Sequencing of this T cell receptor (beta chain) was carried out in a study of T cells after yellow fever vaccination. V lost 4 bases to trimming and J lost 1 base; unmatched junction nucleotides: 3. Germline V gives CDR1 LNHDA, CDR2 SQIVND (reference sequence). The CDR3 consists of 14 residues. This clonotype came up a few times. One entry per CDR3 protein results from TCRdb running MiXCR on the 5' RACE reads. The repertoire holds roughly 160,000 distinct CDR3 sequences, with 5.5% to 7.5% as singletons. The sequencing here drew on CD4+ T cells sorted from PBMCs, taken 5 days after the first yellow fever vaccination. This chain connects TRBV19 to TRBJ1-2; 7 nucleotides match TRBD1. The clonotype was recovered from a man aged 18 to 30 who received the YFV17D yellow fever vaccine. In nucleotides, the CDR3 is TGTGCCAGTAGTAGGGGACAGCGTAACTATGGCTACACCTTC. This sequence encodes CASSRGQRNYGYTF.